This TCR beta chain appears in the sequencing data of a study of shared clonotypes between healthy human individuals. An assay was performed, and its level was deep. Profiling relied on immunoSEQ multiplex PCR, and the TCRdb table lists in-frame clones only, not all of them. The sample yields some 470,000 clones, over 60% seen once. The CDR3 is 13 residues long. Trimming cost V 7 bases and J 4 bases, with 8 bases left between them. Germline V CDR1 and CDR2: KGHSH, LQKENI. This TCR was sampled from a woman in her thirties or forties in good health. Some clones in this sample may be carry-over from other donors' samples. The sequencing sample was made of PBMCs. The chain combines TRBV18 with TRBJ2-6; D not resolved. The CDR3 DNA follows: TGTGCCAGCTTTCTGACAGGGGCCAACGTCCTGACTTTC. This encodes CASFLTGANVLTF.